The entry below gives a single T cell receptor (beta chain) sequence along with its context. Its cognate antigen is unknown. Repertoires were generated with immunoSEQ multiplex PCR, while TCRdb's copy carries only in-frame clones and drops some. The data contain about 15,000 clones, around 90% of them seen just once; the ten biggest clones take up around 45%. CDR3 length: 15 residues. The trim removed 7 bases at V and 7 bases at J, leaving 11 bases unmatched. The germline V gene has CDR1 MNHNY and CDR2 SVGAGI (reference sequence). These data come from a study of T cell clones after liver transplantation. Study conclusions and caveats: Circulating graft-donor-reactive CD4 TCRbeta sequences fell significantly post-transplant in most of the 8 subjects.

Sequenced material: CD8+ T cells from blood, taken before liver transplant. The genes are TRBV6-6 and TRBJ2-1; 9 bases are shared with TRBD2. This clonotype originated in a human donor who received a liver transplant. This chain's CDR3 is CASTDWAGGSNEQFF. The CDR3 DNA reads TGTGCCAGCACCGACTGGGCGGGAGGGAGTAATGAGCAGTTCTTC.